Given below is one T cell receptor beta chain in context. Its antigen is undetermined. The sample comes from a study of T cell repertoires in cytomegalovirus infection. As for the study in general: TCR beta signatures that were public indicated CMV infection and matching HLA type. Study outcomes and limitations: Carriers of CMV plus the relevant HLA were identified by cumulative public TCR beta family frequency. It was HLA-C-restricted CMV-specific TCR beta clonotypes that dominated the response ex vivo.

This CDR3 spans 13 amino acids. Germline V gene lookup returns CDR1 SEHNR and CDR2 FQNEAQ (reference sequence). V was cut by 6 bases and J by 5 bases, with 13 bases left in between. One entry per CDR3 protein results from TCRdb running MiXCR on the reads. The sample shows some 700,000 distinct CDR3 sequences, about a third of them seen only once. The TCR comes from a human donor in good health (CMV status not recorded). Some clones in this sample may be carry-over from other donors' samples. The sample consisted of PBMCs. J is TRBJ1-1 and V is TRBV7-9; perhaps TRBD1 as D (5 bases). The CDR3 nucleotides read TGTGCCAGCAGGCCCCCAAGGGGAACTGAAGCTTTCTTT. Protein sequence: CASRPPRGTEAFF.